This TCR beta chain was found in a study of Ad26.COV2.S vaccination and SARS-CoV-2 variants. Germline CDR1 reads SGHRS; CDR2 reads YFSETQ. V was pared by 5 bases and J by 7 bases, with 19 bases between. The CDR3 spans 15 residues. Study results and limitations: Spike-specific TCR breadth ran higher among vaccine recipients than placebo recipients. Possible underestimation of total T cell responses by the TCR breadth and depth analyses was noted.

As to treatment: some 20 received Ad26.COV2.S at low or high dose, single or two shots; roughly 5 received placebo; per-sample allocation not given. Sample collection was performed on day 63 after the first vaccine or placebo injection. It was Wuhan-strain SARS-CoV-2 spike that the Ad26 vaccine vector expressed. Profiled with immunoSEQ multiplex PCR; TCRdb holds only in-frame clones, not every one. The table has a few hundred thousand clones, around nine tenths seen once. Points on this clone: As yet, its antigen is unknown.

This sequence originates from a person aged 18 to 59 who received the Ad26.COV2.S COVID-19 vaccine or a placebo. The starting material was peripheral blood, obtained in a trial of Ad26.COV2.S vaccine versus placebo. This chain links TRBV5-1 with TRBJ2-1; D perhaps matches TRBD2 (6 bases). CDR3 nucleotides: TGCGCCAGCAGTCCCCCGGGAGAGTCGGGGAATGAGCAGTTCTTC. It specifies CASSPPGESGNEQFF.